The T cell receptor beta chain described here comes from a study of regulatory T cells in long-lasting Graves disease. The overall study: By definition, persistent Graves' disease involved antithyroid drugs for over 5 years alongside positive TSH receptor antibodies. Study-wide points: The TCR repertoire of persistent Graves' patients was less diverse than that of newly diagnosed ones. New patients shared fewer public clonotypes (about 970) than persistent patients did (approximately 3,000).

As for time point: persistent/refractory GD, antithyroid drugs over 5 years with positive TRAb. The TCR library was prepared using RNA isolated from PBMCs. This clonotype was detected ten times or more. Antigen: not known. Arm-PCR with iRepertoire HTBI primers amplified the CDR3 regions for these TCR beta libraries. TCRdb called the multiplex PCR reads again in MiXCR, with one record for every CDR3 protein. The sample consists of 420,000 or so distinct CDR3 sequences, roughly a quarter of them appearing once. This CDR3 region has 16 residues. J gave up 5 bases and V 5 bases, and 5 bases lay outside the gene matches. From germline, CDR1 is SGHTA and CDR2 FQGNSA.

The V call is TRBV7-2, the J call TRBJ2-2; TRBD2 agrees at 13 bases. This sequence was found in a female donor with Graves disease. The specimen was peripheral blood mononuclear cells (PBMCs), collected when the disease was refractory, from a patient treated with antithyroid drugs. The CDR3 region has the DNA TGTGCCAGCAGCGATGGACTAGCGGGAGTAACCGGGGAGCTGTTTTTT. Its protein is CASSDGLAGVTGELFF.